One sample yielded the 2 T cell receptor beta chains listed below, sequenced in a study of T cells in localized non-small cell lung cancer. The protocol was immunoSEQ multiplex PCR, while the TCRdb copy is restricted to in-frame clones and leaves out a portion. Altogether approximately 140,000 clones are present, about 89% being singletons, with the ten largest covering approximately 1.5%. The sequenced sample was peripheral blood, obtained before any cancer treatment. Receptor source: a female donor aged 60 or older with stage I lung adenocarcinoma.

The chain uses TRBV10-3 and TRBJ2-1; D might be TRBD2 (5 bases). The CDR3 loop spans 13 amino acids. Germline CDR1 ENHRY, CDR2 SYGVKD. With 10 bases removed from V and 14 bases from J, the gap between germline ends came to 24 bases. The CDR3 coding sequence is TGTGCCACCGCAGCACATCCAGCGGACGGTGAGTTCTTC. It is translated as CATAAHPADGEFF.

The chain couples TRBV13 to TRBJ1-5, with TRBD1 matching 11 bases. The trim removed 5 bases at V and 4 bases at J, leaving 10 bases unmatched. This CDR3 has 17 amino acids. Germline V lookup: CDR1 PRHDT, CDR2 FYEKMQ (reference sequence). The CDR3 spells CASSHSQGTGGNQPQHF. The CDR3 DNA reads TGTGCCAGCAGCCATTCCCAAGGGACAGGGGGGAATCAGCCCCAGCATTTT.